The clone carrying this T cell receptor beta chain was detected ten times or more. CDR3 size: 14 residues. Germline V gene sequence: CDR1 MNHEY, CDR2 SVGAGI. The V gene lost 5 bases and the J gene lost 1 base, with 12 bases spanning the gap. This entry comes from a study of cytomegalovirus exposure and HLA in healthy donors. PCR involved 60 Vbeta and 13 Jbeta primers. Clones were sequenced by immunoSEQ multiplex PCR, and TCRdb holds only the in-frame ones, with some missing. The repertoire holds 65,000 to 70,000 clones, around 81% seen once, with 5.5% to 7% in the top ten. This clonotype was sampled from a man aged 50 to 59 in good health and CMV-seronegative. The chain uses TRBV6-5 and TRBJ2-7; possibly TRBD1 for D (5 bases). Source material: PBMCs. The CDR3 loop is CASSEDRTSYEQYF. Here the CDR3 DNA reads TGTGCCAGCAGTGAAGACCGGACATCCTACGAGCAGTACTTC.